This T cell receptor beta chain is drawn from a study of CXCR3-negative and CXCR3-positive naive CD8 T cells. Overall study findings and caveats: Naive CXCR3-negative and CXCR3-positive cells had similar TRBV-TRBJ usage; memory differed. In both naive subsets diversity was comparably high, whereas memory CD8+ cells showed much lower diversity.

As for this clonotype: Its target is unknown.

At a few hundred thousand cells each, triplicate sorts were carried out for each CD8+ T cell subset. The TRB libraries of cDNA were built by UMI-labeled 5' RACE. One entry per CDR3 protein, without DNA, is what TCRdb gives after re-calling the 5' RACE reads. The sample table sets out fewer than 55,000 distinct CDR3 sequences. The CDR3 is 18 residues long. CDR1 is SGHRS, CDR2 YFSETQ, per germline. The sample consisted of naive CXCR3- CD8+ T cells from blood. Documented subset: CD45RO-CCR7+CD27+CD95- naive CD8+ T cells lacking CXCR3 (TNR3-). The V call is TRBV5-1, the J call TRBJ1-2. The receptor's source is a human donor in good health. Some clones in this sample may be carry-over from other donors' samples. CDR3 residues: CASSLEGLRRGANYGYTF.